Presented here are 27 T cell receptor beta chains from one specimen sequenced in a study of graft-versus-host responses after intestinal transplantation. TCRdb keeps only in-frame clones here, not all; method: immunoSEQ multiplex PCR. This sample yields nearly 25,000 clones, of which roughly 42% are seen a single time; around 0.66% belongs to the top ten. Sequenced material: alloreactive CD4+ T cells from a mixed lymphocyte reaction culture, taken before intestinal transplant. The subset was: CFSE-low proliferating T cells sorted from approximately six-day pre-transplant mixed lymphocyte reaction (GvH or HvG direction). Receptors originate from a human patient who received an intestinal transplant.

The genes are TRBV5-1 and TRBJ2-5; 10 nucleotides line up with TRBD2. Germline-derived CDR1 and CDR2 are SGHRS and YFSETQ. J gave up 5 bases and V 1 base, and 2 bases lay outside the gene matches. The CDR3 length is 14 residues. The CDR3 reads CASSLKLAGETQYF. The DNA for the CDR3 is TGCGCCAGCAGCTTGAAACTAGCGGGGGAGACCCAGTACTTC.

In this sample, this clone turned up a few times. The V and J genes are TRBV30 and TRBJ1-4; D is undetermined. The CDR3 is 13 residues long. Trimming left V 4 bases short and J 8 bases short, with 14 bases between. Germline CDR1 and CDR2: GTSNPN and SVGIG (reference sequence). The CDR3 protein is CAWTGGFREKLFF. CDR3 coding DNA: TGTGCCTGGACGGGAGGTTTCAGGGAAAAACTGTTTTTT.

The genes are TRBV7-3 and TRBJ2-3; the match to TRBD2 covers 9 bases. The CDR3 sequence is 16 residues long. Germline loops: CDR1 SGHTA, CDR2 FQGTGA. V shed 4 bases, J shed 3 bases, and the junction held 8 bases outside the gene matches. As DNA, the CDR3 is TGTGCCAGCAGCTCCGCGGGGGGGCCCGTGACAGATACGCAGTATTTT. Residues: CASSSAGGPVTDTQYF.

This clone was seen only a few times. The rearrangement links TRBV7-9 to TRBJ2-5; 9 bases map to TRBD1. The CDR3 is 17 amino acids. The V segment lost 6 bases and the J segment 6 bases; nucleotides outside the gene matches: 17. Germline assignment: CDR1 SEHNR and CDR2 FQNEAQ (reference sequence). The CDR3 nucleotides read TGTGCCAGCAGTACCGGCTTAGGGACAGGGTCGGCGCAGACCCAGTACTTC. Its translation: CASSTGLGTGSAQTQYF.

This clone appeared a few times. The chain couples TRBV2 to TRBJ2-7; TRBD1 matches 7 bases. The CDR3 extends over 14 amino acids. V lost 5 bases to trimming and J lost 4 bases; unmatched junction nucleotides: 8. In germline, CDR1 is SNHLY, CDR2 FYNNEI. CDR3 nucleotide sequence: TGTGCCAGCAGTACGACAGGGCTCAGTTACGAGCAGTACTTC. Translating it yields CASSTTGLSYEQYF.

The chain couples TRBV5-1 to TRBJ1-1; D remains unclear. The CDR3 sequence is 17 residues long. The V end lost 0 bases, the J end lost 5 bases, and 20 bases lay between the germline ends. From germline, CDR1 is SGHRS and CDR2 YFSETQ. The DNA for the CDR3 is TGCGCCAGCAGCTTGGGTCACCGAATCTCTTTACGGACTGAAGCTTTCTTT. Its translation is CASSLGHRISLRTEAFF.

This clone turned up a few times. V and J are TRBV7-2 and TRBJ2-1; D might be TRBD1 (6 bases). Germline V CDR1 and CDR2: SGHTA, FQGNSA. Trimming removed 0 bases from V and 9 bases from J, with 15 bases in between. The CDR3 extends over 15 amino acids. CDR3 protein: CASSLALMRDIEQFF. For the CDR3, the DNA is TGTGCCAGCAGCTTAGCGCTAATGAGGGACATTGAGCAGTTCTTC.

This clone turned up a few times. V and J are TRBV6-6 and TRBJ1-6; tentatively, D is TRBD1 (5 bases). CDR1 is MNHNY and CDR2 is SVGAGI in the germline V gene (reference sequence). The CDR3 runs to 15 residues. The V end lost 2 bases, the J end lost 10 bases, and 15 bases lay between the germline ends. In DNA form, the CDR3 reads TGTGCCAGCAGTTACCTTCGGGGGTCCGGCTCACCCCTCCACTTT. It translates to CASSYLRGSGSPLHF.

The gene calls are TRBV5-8 and TRBJ2-1; a possible D gene is TRBD1 (6 bases). Per the germline V gene, CDR1 is SGHTS and CDR2 is YDEGEE. Trimming shortened V by 8 bases and J by 3 bases, and 18 bases separated the two germline ends. This CDR3 comprises 15 residues. As DNA, the CDR3 is TGTGCCAGTGCTACAGGGTCTCACCGCTACAATGAGCAGTTCTTC. This gives the protein CASATGSHRYNEQFF.

This clone was detected once. The V gene is TRBV6-5, the J gene TRBJ2-7; the D is unclear. CDR1 MNHEY and CDR2 SVGAGI come from the germline V gene. V lost 6 bases and J 0 bases, leaving 9 bases between the germline ends. CDR3 length equals 13 residues. CDR3 region: CASSETVSYEQYF. The CDR3 DNA reads TGTGCCAGCAGCGAAACGGTCTCCTACGAGCAGTACTTC.

This clone was seen only a few times. The CDR3 coding sequence is TGTGCCAGCAGCTTATCCAGCGGGAGGCCCTACGAGCAGTACTTC. Translated, it gives CASSLSSGRPYEQYF. The rearrangement links TRBV11-2 to TRBJ2-7; 9 nucleotides align to TRBD2. Germline CDR1 SGHAT, CDR2 FQNNGV. The CDR3 contains 15 residues. V was pared by 2 bases and J by 2 bases, with 4 bases of the junction left unmatched.

The CDR3: CASSLLGATGMNIQYF. CDR3 DNA: TGTGCCAGCAGTTTATTGGGGGCGACAGGGATGAACATTCAGTACTTC. This sequence joins TRBV28 and TRBJ2-4, with 7 bases that match TRBD1. CDR1 and CDR2 (germline): MDHEN, SYDVKM. This CDR3 region has 16 residues. J lost 7 bases, V lost 1 base, and 10 bases had no gene match.

The rearrangement uses TRBV2 and TRBJ2-5; 8 positions match TRBD2. This CDR3 comprises 13 residues. CDR1 SNHLY and CDR2 FYNNEI come from the germline V gene. V was clipped by 9 bases and J by 5 bases; unmatched bases: 8. This CDR3 is CASEGGGRETQYF. The CDR3 DNA follows: TGTGCCAGTGAGGGGGGCGGGAGGGAGACCCAGTACTTC.

The V call is TRBV28, the J call TRBJ2-1; the match to TRBD2 covers 15 bases. CDR3 length: 21 amino acids. V trimming: 6 bases; J trimming: 8 bases; junction bases outside the gene matches: 23. Germline values: CDR1 MDHEN, CDR2 SYDVKM. The DNA of the CDR3 is TGTGCCAGCAGAAAAATCCTCAGGACTAGCGGGAGGGCCTCGCCATCGGATGAGCAGTTCTTC. Protein: CASRKILRTSGRASPSDEQFF.

This sequence joins TRBV9 and TRBJ1-2; possibly TRBD1 for D (6 bases). Trimming cost V 2 bases and J 3 bases, with 11 bases left between them. Germline-derived CDR1 and CDR2 are SGDLS and YYNGEE. The CDR3 contains 14 residues. The CDR3 is CASSVRGSDYGYTF. DNA of the CDR3: TGTGCCAGCAGCGTCAGGGGTAGTGACTATGGCTACACCTTC.

This chain links TRBV5-1 with TRBJ1-2; tentatively, D is TRBD1 (6 bases). CDR3 length equals 14 residues. Germline lookup yields CDR1 SGHRS and CDR2 YFSETQ. V dropped 5 bases and J dropped 7 bases, with 18 bases sitting between them. CDR3 DNA sequence: TGCGCCAGCAGTCCGGCGGCCACAGGGTTTGGCTACACCTTC. Amino acid sequence: CASSPAATGFGYTF.

The gene calls are TRBV12-5 and TRBJ2-1, with a weak D call TRBD1 (6 bases). The germline CDR1 and CDR2 sequences are LGHNT and FRNRAP. The CDR3 is 15 amino acids. Between the trimmed V and J ends, which lost 7 bases and 2 bases, there was a span of 15 bases. CDR3 region: CASVQDRQAYNEQFF. The CDR3 DNA reads TGTGCTAGTGTTCAAGACAGGCAGGCCTACAATGAGCAGTTCTTC.

This clone showed up just once. This chain links TRBV5-1 with TRBJ1-1; 11 positions agree with TRBD1. Germline loops: CDR1 SGHRS, CDR2 YFSETQ. The V and J ends lost 3 bases and 10 bases, in that order; junction bases with no gene match: 5. This CDR3 region has 13 residues. CDR3 protein: CASSSGQGVRAFF. The CDR3 DNA is TGCGCCAGCAGCTCGGGACAGGGGGTACGAGCTTTCTTT. Looking up the rest from reference TRBV5-1 and TRBJ1-1 gives the full variable domain: KAGVTQTPRYLIKTRGQQVTLSCSPISGHRSVSWYQQTPGQGLQFLFEYFSETQRNKGNFPGRFSGRQFSNSRSEMNVSTLELGDSALYLCASSSGQGVRAFFGQGTRLTVV.

The chain joins TRBV6-5 to TRBJ2-3, with 9 bases matching TRBD1. The CDR3 sequence is 13 residues long. Looked up from germline, CDR1 is MNHEY and CDR2 is SVGAGI. After removal of 6 bases from V and 3 bases from J, the junction contained 1 base not matched to a gene. In DNA, the CDR3 is TGTGCCAGCAGGACAGGGGGGACAGATACGCAGTATTTT. Its translation: CASRTGGTDTQYF.

This clone is labeled as medium-sized. V gene TRBV5-1 combines with J gene TRBJ1-2; possibly TRBD1 for D (6 bases). Per germline, CDR1 SGHRS and CDR2 YFSETQ. This CDR3 is built from 14 residues. V lost 3 bases to trimming and J lost 3 bases, with 12 bases between them. CDR3 sequence: CASSSGVGDYGYTF. In DNA, the CDR3 is TGCGCCAGCAGCTCAGGGGTCGGGGACTATGGCTACACCTTC.

CDR3 loop: CASSLGQINTDTQYF. The DNA of the CDR3 is TGTGCCAGCAGCTTAGGCCAGATCAACACAGATACGCAGTATTTT. This rearrangement joins TRBV7-8 to TRBJ2-3; D remains unclear. Per germline, CDR1 SGHVS and CDR2 FQNEAQ. Trimming removed 1 base at V and 2 bases at J, with 10 bases between. The length of the CDR3 is 15 residues.

The chain couples TRBV4-2 to TRBJ1-2; a weak D match, TRBD1 (5 bases). Trimming shortened V by 1 base and J by 5 bases, and 14 bases separated the two germline ends. CDR3 length: 15 residues. Germline V gene data show CDR1 as LGHNA and CDR2 as YNFKEQ. The CDR3: CASSQVSGEGYGYTF. The CDR3 DNA reads TGTGCCAGCAGCCAAGTTTCGGGGGAGGGGTATGGCTACACCTTC.

This clone has a handful of counts. This chain links TRBV5-6 with TRBJ1-1; D not certain. The CDR3 loop spans 16 amino acids. Trimming took 0 bases from V and 0 from J, leaving 12 bases between them. Germline assignment: CDR1 SGHDT and CDR2 YYEEEE. The CDR3 sequence is CASSLALRHLNTEAFF. In DNA form, the CDR3 reads TGTGCCAGCAGCTTGGCCTTGAGGCACCTGAACACTGAAGCTTTCTTT.

There are a few counts of this clone. The genes are TRBV11-3 and TRBJ1-1, with D possibly being TRBD1 (6 bases). Germline V gene sequence: CDR1 SGHNT, CDR2 YENEEA. This CDR3 is built from 15 residues. Trimming took off 5 bases at V and 1 base at J, with 14 bases between the two ends. CDR3 sequence reads: CASSRRGHSNTEAFF. DNA of the CDR3: TGTGCCAGCAGCAGAAGGGGACACTCGAACACTGAAGCTTTCTTT.

For this clone: Germline and junction disagree at one end, which may indicate a read error. The V gene is TRBV18, the J gene TRBJ2-1; D gene unclear. CDR1 is KGHSH, CDR2 LQKENI, per germline. The CDR3 loop spans 13 amino acids. The CDR3 nucleotides read TGTGCCAGCTCACTCGTACAGAGTGAAGCCCGGATCTTC. Amino acid sequence: CASSLVQSEARIF.

The genes are TRBV5-1 and TRBJ2-3, with TRBD1 matching over 9 bases. J was trimmed by 3 bases and V by 3 bases; bases with no gene match: 5. The CDR3 length is 15 residues. Germline CDR1 and CDR2: SGHRS and YFSETQ. CDR3 in DNA: TGCGCCAGCAGCTCCGGGACAGGGTCGACAGATACGCAGTATTTT. Protein: CASSSGTGSTDTQYF.

This clone was observed a few times. The gene calls are TRBV6-1 and TRBJ2-1; 7 nucleotides match TRBD2. The trim removed 1 base at V and 9 bases at J, leaving 15 bases unmatched. In germline, CDR1 is MNHNS, CDR2 SASEGT. The CDR3 has 17 residues. The CDR3 bases are TGTGCCAGCAGTGAAGGGCGACTATGGCGGGAGTATGGTGAGCAGTTCTTC. It translates to CASSEGRLWREYGEQFF.